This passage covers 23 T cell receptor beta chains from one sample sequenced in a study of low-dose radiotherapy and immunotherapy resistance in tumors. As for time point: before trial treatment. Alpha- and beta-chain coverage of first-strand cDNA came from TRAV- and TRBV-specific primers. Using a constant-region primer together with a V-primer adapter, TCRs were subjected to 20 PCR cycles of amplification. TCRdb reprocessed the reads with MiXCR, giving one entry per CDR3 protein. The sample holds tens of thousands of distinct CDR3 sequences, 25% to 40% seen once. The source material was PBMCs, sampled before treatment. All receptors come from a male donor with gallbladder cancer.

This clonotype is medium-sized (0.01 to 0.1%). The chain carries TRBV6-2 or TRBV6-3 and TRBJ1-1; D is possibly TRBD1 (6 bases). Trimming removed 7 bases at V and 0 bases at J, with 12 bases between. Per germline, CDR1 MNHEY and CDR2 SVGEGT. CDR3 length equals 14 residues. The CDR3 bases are TGTGCCAGCATCGGGCAGGGGATGAACACTGAAGCTTTCTTT. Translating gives CASIGQGMNTEAFF.

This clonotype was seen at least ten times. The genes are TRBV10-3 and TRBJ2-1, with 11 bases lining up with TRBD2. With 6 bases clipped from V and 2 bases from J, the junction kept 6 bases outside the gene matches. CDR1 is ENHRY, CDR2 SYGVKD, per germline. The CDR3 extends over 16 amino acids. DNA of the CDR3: TGTGCCATCAGCACACTAGCGGGGGCTACCTACAATGAGCAGTTCTTC. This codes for CAISTLAGATYNEQFF.

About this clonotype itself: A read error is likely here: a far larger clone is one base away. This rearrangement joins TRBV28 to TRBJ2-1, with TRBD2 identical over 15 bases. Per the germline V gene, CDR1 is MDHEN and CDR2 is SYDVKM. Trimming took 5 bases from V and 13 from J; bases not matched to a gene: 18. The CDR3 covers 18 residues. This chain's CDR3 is CASSRTSGRAATKNIQFF. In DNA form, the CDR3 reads TGTGCCAGCAGTAGGACTAGCGGGAGGGCCGCGACCAAAAACATTCAGTTCTTC.

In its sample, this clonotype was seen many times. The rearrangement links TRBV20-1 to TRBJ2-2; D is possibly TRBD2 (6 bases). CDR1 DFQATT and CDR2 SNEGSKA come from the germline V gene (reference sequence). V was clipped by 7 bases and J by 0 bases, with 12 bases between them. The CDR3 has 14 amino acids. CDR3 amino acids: CSGRDFANTGELFF. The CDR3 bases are TGCAGTGGTAGGGACTTCGCGAACACCGGGGAGCTGTTTTTT.

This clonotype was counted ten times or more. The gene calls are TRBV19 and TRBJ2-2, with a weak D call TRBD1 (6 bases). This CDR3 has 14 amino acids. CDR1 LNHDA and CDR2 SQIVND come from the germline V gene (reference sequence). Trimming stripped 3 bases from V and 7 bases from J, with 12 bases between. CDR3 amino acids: CASSILGQIGELFF. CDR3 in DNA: TGTGCCAGTAGTATCCTAGGACAGATCGGGGAGCTGTTTTTT.

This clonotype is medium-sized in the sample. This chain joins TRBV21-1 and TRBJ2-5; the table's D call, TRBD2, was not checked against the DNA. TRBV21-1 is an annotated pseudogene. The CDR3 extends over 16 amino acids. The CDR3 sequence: CASSTRTSVAQETQYF. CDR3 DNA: TGTGCCAGCAGCACCAGGACTAGCGTTGCCCAAGAGACCCAGTACTTC.

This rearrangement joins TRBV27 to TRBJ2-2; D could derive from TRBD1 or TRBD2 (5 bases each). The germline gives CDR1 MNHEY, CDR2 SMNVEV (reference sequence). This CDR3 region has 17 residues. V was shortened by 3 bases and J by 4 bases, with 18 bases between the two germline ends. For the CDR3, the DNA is TGTGCCAGCAGTTTGCCCCCGGGCAGGGCGGGCACCGGGGAGCTGTTTTTT. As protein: CASSLPPGRAGTGELFF.

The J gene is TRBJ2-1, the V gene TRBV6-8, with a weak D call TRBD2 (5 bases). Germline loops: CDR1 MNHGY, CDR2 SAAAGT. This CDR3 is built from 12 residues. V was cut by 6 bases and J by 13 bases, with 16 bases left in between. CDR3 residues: CASRTIWTPQFF. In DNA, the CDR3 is TGTGCCAGCAGGACCATATGGACTCCTCAGTTCTTC.

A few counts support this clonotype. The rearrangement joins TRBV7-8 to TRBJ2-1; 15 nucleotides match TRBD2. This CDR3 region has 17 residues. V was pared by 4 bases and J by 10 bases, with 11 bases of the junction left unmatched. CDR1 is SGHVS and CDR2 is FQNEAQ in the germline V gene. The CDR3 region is CASSYRTSGRAIDEQFF. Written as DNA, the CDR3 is TGTGCCAGCAGCTACCGGACTAGCGGGAGGGCGATCGACGAGCAGTTCTTC.

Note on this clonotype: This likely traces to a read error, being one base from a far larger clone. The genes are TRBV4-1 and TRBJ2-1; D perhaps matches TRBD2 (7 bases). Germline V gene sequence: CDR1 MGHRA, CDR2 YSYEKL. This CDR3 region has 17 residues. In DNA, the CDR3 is TGTGCCAGCAGCCAAGTCGGCGACGGGGGGCCCGGGAATGAGCAGTTCTTC. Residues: CASSQVGDGGPGNEQFF.

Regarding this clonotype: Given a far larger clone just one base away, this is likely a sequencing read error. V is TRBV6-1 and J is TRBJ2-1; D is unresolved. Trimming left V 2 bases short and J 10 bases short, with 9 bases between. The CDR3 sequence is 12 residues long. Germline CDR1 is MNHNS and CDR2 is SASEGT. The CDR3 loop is CASSEPAGEQFF. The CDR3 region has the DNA TGTGCCAGCAGTGAACCAGCTGGAGAGCAGTTCTTC.

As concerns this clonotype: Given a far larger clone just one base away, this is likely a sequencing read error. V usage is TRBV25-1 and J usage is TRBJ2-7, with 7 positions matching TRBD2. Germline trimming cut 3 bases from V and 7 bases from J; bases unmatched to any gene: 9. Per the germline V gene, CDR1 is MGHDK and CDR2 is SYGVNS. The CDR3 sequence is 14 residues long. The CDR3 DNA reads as TGTGCCAGCAGTGAGAGTCTAGCGGTTAGTGAGCAGTACTTC. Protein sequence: CASSESLAVSEQYF.

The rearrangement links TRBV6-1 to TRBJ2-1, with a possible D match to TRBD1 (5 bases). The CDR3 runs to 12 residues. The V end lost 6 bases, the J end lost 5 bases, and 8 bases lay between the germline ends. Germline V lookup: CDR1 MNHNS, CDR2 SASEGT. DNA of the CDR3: TGTGCCAGCAGGGACATCAACAATGAGCAGTTCTTC. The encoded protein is CASRDINNEQFF.

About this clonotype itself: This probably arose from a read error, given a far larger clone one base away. The CDR3 loop reads CASSPNPLGTAYGYTF. The CDR3 DNA follows: TGTGCCAGCTCCCCGAACCCCCTCGGGACAGCCTATGGCTACACCTTC. The chain employs TRBV6-6 and TRBJ1-2, with 7 nucleotides matching TRBD1. The J segment lost 4 bases and the V segment lost 8 bases, leaving 16 bases of the junction unmatched. Germline CDR1 MNHNY, CDR2 SVGAGI (reference sequence). The length of the CDR3 is 16 residues.

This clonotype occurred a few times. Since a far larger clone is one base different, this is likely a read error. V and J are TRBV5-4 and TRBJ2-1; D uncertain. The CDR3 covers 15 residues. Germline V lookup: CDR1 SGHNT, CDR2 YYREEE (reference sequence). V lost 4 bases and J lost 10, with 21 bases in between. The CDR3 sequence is CASSAQLGGEYEQFF. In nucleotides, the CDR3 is TGTGCCAGCAGCGCCCAGTTAGGTGGAGAATACGAGCAGTTCTTC.

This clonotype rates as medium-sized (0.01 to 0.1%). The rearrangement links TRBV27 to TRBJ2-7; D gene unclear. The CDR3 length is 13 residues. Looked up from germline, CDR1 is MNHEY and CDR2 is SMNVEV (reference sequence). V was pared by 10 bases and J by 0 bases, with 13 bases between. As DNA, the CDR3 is TGTGCCACCAGCTTGGGCACCTCCTACGAGCAGTACTTC. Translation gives CATSLGTSYEQYF.

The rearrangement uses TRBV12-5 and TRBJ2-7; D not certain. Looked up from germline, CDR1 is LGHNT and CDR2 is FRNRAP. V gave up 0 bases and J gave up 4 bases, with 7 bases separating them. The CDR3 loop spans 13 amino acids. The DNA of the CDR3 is TGTGCTAGTGGTTTGGTATACGTATACGAGCAGTACTTC. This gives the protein CASGLVYVYEQYF.

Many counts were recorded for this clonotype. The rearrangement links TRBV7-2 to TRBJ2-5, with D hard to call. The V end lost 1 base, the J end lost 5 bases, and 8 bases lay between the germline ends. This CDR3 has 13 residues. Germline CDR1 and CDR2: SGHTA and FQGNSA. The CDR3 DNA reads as TGTGCCAGCAGCTTAGGCCAAGTTGAGACCCAGTACTTC. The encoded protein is CASSLGQVETQYF.

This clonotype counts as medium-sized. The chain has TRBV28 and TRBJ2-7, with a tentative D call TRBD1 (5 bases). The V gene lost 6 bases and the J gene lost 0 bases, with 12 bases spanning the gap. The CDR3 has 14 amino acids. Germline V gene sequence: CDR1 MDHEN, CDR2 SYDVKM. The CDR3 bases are TGTGCCAGCAGAGGGGCAGGTAGCTCCTACGAGCAGTACTTC. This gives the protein CASRGAGSSYEQYF.

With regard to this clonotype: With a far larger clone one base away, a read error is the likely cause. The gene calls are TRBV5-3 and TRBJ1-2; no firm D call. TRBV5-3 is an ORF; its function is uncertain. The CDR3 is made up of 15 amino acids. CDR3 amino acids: CASSLGPARAYGYTF. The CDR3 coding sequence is TGCGCCAGCAGCTTAGGCCCCGCGCGAGCCTATGGCTACACCTTC.

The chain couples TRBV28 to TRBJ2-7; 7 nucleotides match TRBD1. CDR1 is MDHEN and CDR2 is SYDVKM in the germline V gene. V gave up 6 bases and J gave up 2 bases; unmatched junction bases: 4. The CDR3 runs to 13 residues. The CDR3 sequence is CASRTGQPYEQYF. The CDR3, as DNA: TGTGCCAGCAGGACGGGACAGCCCTACGAGCAGTACTTC.

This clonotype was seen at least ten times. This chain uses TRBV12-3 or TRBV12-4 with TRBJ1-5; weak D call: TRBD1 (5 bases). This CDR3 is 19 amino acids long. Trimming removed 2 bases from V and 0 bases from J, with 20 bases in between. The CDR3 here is CASSLRGLGGANSNQPQHF. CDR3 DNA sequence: TGTGCCAGCAGTTTAAGGGGTCTAGGAGGGGCCAATAGCAATCAGCCCCAGCATTTT.

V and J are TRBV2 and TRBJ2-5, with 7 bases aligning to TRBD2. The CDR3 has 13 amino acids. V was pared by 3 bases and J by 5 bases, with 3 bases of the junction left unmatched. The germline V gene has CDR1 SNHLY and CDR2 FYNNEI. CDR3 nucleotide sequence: TGTGCCAGCAGTGATTTGGGGGGGGAGACCCAGTACTTC. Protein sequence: CASSDLGGETQYF.